Presented here are 11 T cell receptor beta chains from one specimen sequenced in a study of cytomegalovirus exposure and HLA in healthy donors. PCR primers comprised 60 Vbeta and 13 Jbeta primers. Profiling relied on immunoSEQ multiplex PCR, and the TCRdb table lists in-frame clones only, not all of them. In the table there are under 200,000 clones, around 84% of which are singletons. The specimen was PBMCs. These receptors were collected from a man aged 40-55 years in good health and CMV-seropositive.

This chain uses TRBV10-3 with TRBJ2-7; perhaps TRBD1 as D (6 bases). V was clipped by 0 bases and J by 3 bases, with 9 bases between them. The CDR3 runs to 14 residues. Germline lookup yields CDR1 ENHRY and CDR2 SYGVKD. CDR3: CAISESGTNYEQYF. CDR3 sequence (DNA): TGTGCCATCAGTGAGTCCGGGACAAACTACGAGCAGTACTTC.

V is TRBV15 and J is TRBJ2-1; 8 bases fit TRBD1. The germline V gene encodes CDR1 LNHNV and CDR2 YYDKDF (reference sequence). J gave up 0 bases and V 0 bases, and 4 bases lay outside the gene matches. This CDR3 spans 17 amino acids. The CDR3 nucleotides are TGTGCCACCAGCAGAGATCCAGGGGGCCTCTCCTACAATGAGCAGTTCTTC. It encodes CATSRDPGGLSYNEQFF. Using reference TRBV15 and TRBJ2-1 for the parts outside the CDR3, the full variable domain is DAMVIQNPRYQVTQFGKPVTLSCSQTLNHNVMYWYQQKSSQAPKLLFHYYDKDFNNEADTPDNFQSRRPNTSFCFLDIRSPGLGDTAMYLCATSRDPGGLSYNEQFFGPGTRLTVL.

The rearrangement links TRBV28 to TRBJ2-7; D call uncertain. From germline, CDR1 is MDHEN and CDR2 SYDVKM. Trimming took 1 base from V and 6 from J, leaving 10 bases between them. The CDR3 consists of 13 residues. The CDR3: CASSLSARSEQYF. Written as DNA, the CDR3 is TGTGCCAGCAGTTTATCTGCGAGATCCGAGCAGTACTTC.

This chain links TRBV5-6 with TRBJ2-1; 9 bases fit TRBD2. Germline values: CDR1 SGHDT, CDR2 YYEEEE. The CDR3 runs to 14 residues. The V segment lost 3 bases and the J segment 6 bases; nucleotides outside the gene matches: 4. The CDR3 DNA sequence: TGTGCCAGCAGCTCCATTAGCGGGGGCAATGAGCAGTTCTTC. Its protein is CASSSISGGNEQFF.

This chain joins TRBV13 and TRBJ2-7; 8 bases map to TRBD2. The trim removed 4 bases at V and 5 bases at J, leaving 7 bases unmatched. This CDR3 is 14 amino acids long. The germline V gene encodes CDR1 PRHDT and CDR2 FYEKMQ (reference sequence). Written as DNA, the CDR3 is TGTGCCAGCAGCTCGGGACTAGTCGCGAACGAGCAGTACTTC. Its translation is CASSSGLVANEQYF. Based on the CDR3 plus reference TRBV13 and TRBJ2-7, the full variable domain is AAGVIQSPRHLIKEKRETATLKCYPIPRHDTVYWYQQGPGQDPQFLISFYEKMQSDKGSIPDRFSAQQFSDYHSELNMSSLELGDSALYFCASSSGLVANEQYFGPGTRLTVT.

The V call is TRBV19, the J call TRBJ1-2; 7 bases map to TRBD1. This CDR3 is 15 amino acids long. Germline CDR1 and CDR2: LNHDA and SQIVND (reference sequence). After removal of 5 bases from V and 1 base from J, the junction contained 7 bases not matched to a gene. CDR3 DNA sequence: TGTGCCAGTAGTGTTGACAGGGCGGGTAACTATGGCTACACCTTC. Residues: CASSVDRAGNYGYTF.

V is TRBV19 and J is TRBJ2-1, with 8 bases lining up with TRBD1. CDR3 length: 19 amino acids. V gave up 5 bases and J gave up 0 bases; unmatched junction bases: 15. Germline lookup yields CDR1 LNHDA and CDR2 SQIVND (reference sequence). CDR3 DNA sequence: TGTGCCAGTAGTTCTCAACAGGGGGACCTCCTCCTCTCCTACAATGAGCAGTTCTTC. Residues: CASSSQQGDLLLSYNEQFF.

This clone was seen just once. The rearrangement links TRBV7-9 to TRBJ1-1, with D hard to call. This CDR3 has 13 residues. CDR1 is SEHNR and CDR2 is FQNEAQ in the germline V gene (reference sequence). V was pared by 0 bases and J by 1 base, with 3 bases between. The CDR3 bases are TGTGCCAGCAGCTTAGCCGGGAACACTGAAGCTTTCTTT. It encodes CASSLAGNTEAFF.

Notes on this clone: Other nucleotide sequences from this sample produce the same CDR3. V usage is TRBV27 and J usage is TRBJ2-5, with D maybe TRBD2 (7 bases). With 2 bases removed from V and 4 bases from J, the gap between germline ends came to 14 bases. The CDR3 spans 15 residues. Germline values: CDR1 MNHEY, CDR2 SMNVEV (reference sequence). CDR3: CASSLRGRAGETQYF. CDR3 bases: TGTGCCAGCAGTTTAAGGGGGAGGGCCGGAGAGACCCAGTACTTC.

V and J are TRBV19 and TRBJ1-5; D might be TRBD1 (5 bases). CDR1 is LNHDA, CDR2 SQIVND, per germline (reference sequence). The CDR3 is 14 residues long. Trimming shortened V by 8 bases and J by 1 base, and 12 bases separated the two germline ends. The CDR3 sequence is CASDLGGSNQPQHF. For the CDR3, the DNA is TGTGCCAGTGATCTGGGGGGGAGCAATCAGCCCCAGCATTTT.

The chain employs TRBV27 and TRBJ2-7; 7 nucleotides line up with TRBD1. The CDR3 length is 15 residues. CDR1 is MNHEY, CDR2 SMNVEV, per germline (reference sequence). V trimming: 3 bases; J trimming: 5 bases; junction bases outside the gene matches: 10. The CDR3 loop reads CASSFYGQVTHEQYF. The CDR3 coding sequence is TGTGCCAGCAGTTTTTACGGACAGGTTACCCACGAGCAGTACTTC.